The present TCR delta chain was sequenced within a study of γδ T cells in repeated Plasmodium falciparum infection (dated by TCRdb to about 2021). Some background on the complete study: Malian children exposed to intense seasonal malaria transmission were enrolled in the natural-infection arm and compared with Australian children matched for age and gender. The study looked at how repeated Plasmodium falciparum infection shapes the human gammadelta T cell repertoire, using both natural infection in Mali and controlled human malaria infection. Malian gammadelta TCR repertoires were analysed cross-sectionally during no-transmission periods and were analysed longitudinally across acute febrile malaria episodes. Four controlled human malaria infections were administered to about five malaria-naive U.S. adults over 644 days by bites from P. falciparum NF54-infected Anopheles stephensi mosquitoes. Samples were collected from controlled-infection subjects at baseline, immediately before selected infections, and 21 days after each infection. Overall study outcomes, separate from this receptor: In Vdelta2-negative, largely Vdelta1+, gammadelta TCR repertoires, repeated controlled infections appeared to drive waves of new clonotype selection. A highly stable polyclonal repertoire over time and infection, with many inter-individual overlapping TCRgamma sequences, was shown by Vgamma9/Vdelta2+ TCR repertoires. Vdelta2-negative gammadelta TCR repertoires from Malian children appeared more clonally expanded, less diverse and less shared than those of Australian children. Generalizability was limited because the Malian cohort came from a small rural village made up predominantly of one ethnic group. The controlled-infection cohort was small, limiting analysis of inter-individual variability in gammadelta T cell responses.

As regards this clone: Its specific antigen is unknown. A far larger clone is only one base removed, so a read error is likely. The same CDR3 can be traced to other DNA sequences in this sample.

Preparation of the library involved multiplex PCR. Sequencing was performed on an Illumina MiSeq. Each sorted gammadelta T cell sample was sequenced for both the TCR gamma (TRG) and TCR delta (TRD) chains. Regarding the original processing steps: The repertoire analyses used clonotype tree plots, the accumulated frequency of the top 20 clonotypes, and diversity index (DI) and D75 metrics. For TCRdb, the public reads were processed anew by CATT, and duplicate DNA sequences were folded into one row. The V and J calls were not made by the authors but by TCRdb's processing. Here the sample has tens of thousands of delta-chain clones; around 1.7% occur a single time. Of the sample, over 14% is held by the ten largest clones. V is pared back by 0 bases and J by 0 bases, with 19 bases lying between the germline termini. Per the germline V gene, GEAIGNYY is the CDR1 and EKD is the CDR2. Its CDR3 holds 18 amino acids, cysteine through phenylalanine. Here the CDR3 DNA is all that survives: 54 bases in frame from base 1.

For bulk TCR repertoire analysis, Vgamma9/Vdelta2+ and Vdelta2-negative gammadelta T cell populations were isolated by flow sorting from peripheral blood mononuclear cells. The chain employs TRDV2 and TRDJ1; a tentative D match to TRDD3 spans 6 bases. This receptor was obtained from a pool of human donors (malaria-infected and uninfected, not separated). Specimen: gamma-delta T cells from blood. In nucleotide form, the sequence is TGTGCCTGTGACACCGTGCGGGGGACCCAATTGTACACCGATAAACTCATCTTT. Its translation is CACDTVRGTQLYTDKLIF.